What follows are 22 T cell receptor beta chains derived from one specimen sequenced in a study of regulatory and conventional T cells in RAG deficiency. Genomic DNA came from blood conventional CD4+ T cells gated CD25-low CD127-high. Generated by immunoSEQ multiplex PCR, the TCRdb table keeps only in-frame clones and is missing some. The repertoire consists of some 31,000 clones, with 90% to 95% occurring once and the leading ten covering about 0.16%. The data were also submitted as part of a second study, on regulatory T cells. That study reports: Primers: 52 TRBV forward and 13 TRBJ reverse.

Sequencing used CD25- CD4+ T cells sorted from blood. The receptor set was obtained from a human donor in good health.

The genes are TRBV7-2 and TRBJ1-1; 7 positions agree with TRBD1. The CDR3 is made up of 15 amino acids. Trimming cost V 4 bases and J 1 base; bases outside gene matches: 6. Germline loops: CDR1 SGHTA, CDR2 FQGNSA. CDR3 protein: CASSSQGTANTEAFF. The CDR3 DNA reads TGTGCCAGCAGCTCGCAAGGGACAGCGAACACTGAAGCTTTCTTT.

The rearrangement joins TRBV7-8 to TRBJ1-4; D not certain. The germline CDR1 and CDR2 sequences are SGHVS and FQNEAQ. The CDR3 consists of 13 residues. Trimming pared 5 bases from V and 7 bases from J, leaving 11 bases between. The CDR3 is CASSSVIGEKLFF. The DNA for the CDR3 is TGTGCCAGCAGCAGCGTAATAGGTGAAAAACTGTTTTTT.

The V and J genes are TRBV18 and TRBJ1-5, with 7 bases matching TRBD1. V lost 5 bases to trimming and J lost 4 bases; unmatched junction nucleotides: 11. Germline CDR1 and CDR2: KGHSH and LQKENI. The CDR3 has 16 amino acids. CDR3 sequence (DNA): TGTGCCAGCTCATCCGGGACAGAGTTTAGAAATCAGCCCCAGCATTTT. Translated, it gives CASSSGTEFRNQPQHF.

The chain joins TRBV2 to TRBJ1-1, with 9 bases identical to TRBD1. The CDR3 sequence is 15 residues long. Germline trimming cut 5 bases from V and 4 bases from J; bases unmatched to any gene: 8. CDR1 is SNHLY and CDR2 is FYNNEI in the germline V gene. CDR3 sequence: CASSSRDRVRTEAFF. For the CDR3, the DNA is TGTGCCAGCAGTTCCCGGGACAGGGTGCGCACTGAAGCTTTCTTT.

The V and J genes are TRBV25-1 and TRBJ2-5, with D unresolved. CDR1 is MGHDK, CDR2 SYGVNS, per germline. Trimming removed 4 bases from V and 5 bases from J, with 11 bases in between. The CDR3 covers 13 residues. CDR3 in amino acids: CASSGIVGETQYF. The CDR3 nucleotides are TGTGCCAGCAGTGGTATCGTCGGGGAGACCCAGTACTTC.

The rearrangement links TRBV11-2 to TRBJ2-7, with 10 bases that match TRBD1. Germline V lookup: CDR1 SGHAT, CDR2 FQNNGV. CDR3 length: 13 residues. Trimming at V came to 1 base and at J to 13 bases, leaving 7 bases not matched to a gene. CDR3 nucleotides: TGTGCCAGCAGCTTAGCTTCCGGGACAGGGGAATACTTC. Its protein product is CASSLASGTGEYF.

V usage is TRBV4-2 and J usage is TRBJ2-3, with 9 bases that match TRBD1. CDR1 is LGHNA, CDR2 YNFKEQ, per germline. The trim removed 1 base at V and 2 bases at J, leaving 4 bases unmatched. CDR3 length equals 16 residues. CDR3 protein: CASSQGGTGSTDTQYF. The CDR3, as DNA: TGTGCCAGCAGCCAAGGGGGGACAGGGTCCACAGATACGCAGTATTTT.

This chain connects TRBV19 to TRBJ1-5; 8 bases are a match to TRBD1. The CDR3 is made up of 15 amino acids. CDR1 and CDR2 (germline): LNHDA, SQIVND (reference sequence). V was pared by 5 bases and J by 3 bases, with 6 bases of the junction left unmatched. DNA of the CDR3: TGTGCCAGTAGTTTCTGGACAGGGATCAATCAGCCCCAGCATTTT. Translation gives CASSFWTGINQPQHF.

This clone is a singleton in its sample. V gene TRBV5-6 combines with J gene TRBJ1-5; TRBD1 aligns across 9 bases. Unmatched junction bases numbered 5, after V lost 4 bases and J lost 3 bases. This CDR3 spans 15 amino acids. Per germline, CDR1 SGHDT and CDR2 YYEEEE. CDR3 bases: TGTGCCAGCAGCCGGGACAGGGCCTACAATCAGCCCCAGCATTTT. It yields the protein CASSRDRAYNQPQHF.

The chain has TRBV2 and TRBJ1-2; the D is unclear. Germline V gene sequence: CDR1 SNHLY, CDR2 FYNNEI. With 7 bases removed from V and 4 bases from J, the gap between germline ends came to 16 bases. The CDR3 runs to 14 residues. In DNA form, the CDR3 reads TGTGCCAGCACCCCTGTCACAGTGACCTATGGCTACACCTTC. Translated, it gives CASTPVTVTYGYTF.

The chain recombines TRBV10-3 with TRBJ1-5, with a tentative D call TRBD1 (6 bases). The CDR3 loop spans 14 amino acids. Per the germline V gene, CDR1 is ENHRY and CDR2 is SYGVKD. V lost 5 bases to trimming and J lost 3 bases, with 11 bases between them. CDR3 loop: CAISPQGPNQPQHF. Written as DNA, the CDR3 is TGTGCCATCAGTCCACAGGGACCCAATCAGCCCCAGCATTTT.

The genes are TRBV7-3 and TRBJ2-2; D is possibly TRBD1 (6 bases). Germline values: CDR1 SGHTA, CDR2 FQGTGA. The CDR3 is 16 amino acids. Trimming shortened V by 0 bases and J by 4 bases, and 12 bases separated the two germline ends. CDR3 nucleotides: TGTGCCAGCAGCTTAACTCGGGGCAGGGGCACCGGGGAGCTGTTTTTT. This sequence encodes CASSLTRGRGTGELFF.

This chain uses TRBV9 with TRBJ1-2, with unresolved D. This CDR3 comprises 16 residues. Germline lookup yields CDR1 SGDLS and CDR2 YYNGEE. Deletions cut 3 bases from V and 8 bases from J, with 23 bases between. CDR3 loop: CASSGPLPGAYEGYTF. CDR3 sequence (DNA): TGTGCCAGCAGCGGCCCCCTTCCTGGAGCCTATGAGGGCTACACCTTC.

The rearrangement uses TRBV6-1 and TRBJ2-2, with 14 positions matching TRBD2. The CDR3 spans 19 residues. Germline values: CDR1 MNHNS, CDR2 SASEGT. Trimming cost V 4 bases and J 6 bases; bases outside gene matches: 13. This chain's CDR3 is CASSGVPGLAGGHAGELFF. In DNA form, the CDR3 reads TGTGCCAGCAGTGGAGTTCCAGGACTAGCGGGGGGTCATGCCGGGGAGCTGTTTTTT.

The V gene is TRBV7-7, the J gene TRBJ2-5; D is unresolved. Germline CDR1 SSHAT, CDR2 FNYEAQ (reference sequence). The CDR3 sequence is 14 residues long. Trimming pared 5 bases from V and 1 base from J, leaving 11 bases between. This CDR3 reads CASSPGLFQETQYF. The CDR3 coding sequence is TGTGCCAGCAGCCCTGGCTTATTCCAAGAGACCCAGTACTTC.

The chain couples TRBV19 to TRBJ2-3; TRBD2 might be the D (5 bases). The germline gives CDR1 LNHDA, CDR2 SQIVND (reference sequence). The CDR3 consists of 16 residues. Trimming cost V 2 bases and J 6 bases, with 18 bases left between them. CDR3 sequence reads: CASSILSLPGGDTQYF. The DNA of the CDR3 is TGTGCCAGTAGTATACTATCATTACCCGGAGGTGATACGCAGTATTTT.

The CDR3 sequence is CASSANRGGVSGANVLTF. DNA of the CDR3: TGCGCCAGCAGTGCAAACAGGGGAGGCGTCTCTGGGGCCAACGTCCTGACTTTC. This chain links TRBV10-1 with TRBJ2-6, with a weak D call TRBD1 (7 bases). V lost 4 bases and J lost 0, with 16 bases in between. CDR1 and CDR2 (germline): WNHNN, SYGVQD (reference sequence). This CDR3 region has 18 residues.

The CDR3 protein is CASKKPSGNQETQYF. DNA of the CDR3: TGCGCCAGCAAAAAGCCGTCGGGGAACCAAGAGACCCAGTACTTC. The gene calls are TRBV5-1 and TRBJ2-5; possible D gene TRBD2, 5 bases. Germline-derived CDR1 and CDR2 are SGHRS and YFSETQ. Trimming removed 6 bases from V and 0 bases from J, with 15 bases in between. The CDR3 is made up of 15 amino acids.

DNA of the CDR3: TGTGCCAGTAGCATCGGACAATTTGGCACTGAAGCTTTCTTT. This encodes CASSIGQFGTEAFF. V usage is TRBV19 and J usage is TRBJ1-1, with D maybe TRBD1 (5 bases). V was shortened by 6 bases and J by 4 bases, with 15 bases between the two germline ends. The germline V gene has CDR1 LNHDA and CDR2 SQIVND (reference sequence). CDR3 length equals 14 residues.

This clone was recorded only once. CDR3 residues: CASSAGTISNQPQHF. The DNA of the CDR3 is TGTGCCAGCAGTGCGGGAACCATTAGCAATCAGCCCCAGCATTTT. The chain joins TRBV6-1 to TRBJ1-5; D call uncertain. CDR1 is MNHNS, CDR2 SASEGT, per germline. Trimming cost V 4 bases and J 0 bases, with 10 bases left between them. CDR3 length: 15 amino acids.

The chain is built from TRBV6-1 and TRBJ2-5, with a possible D match to TRBD2 (7 bases). Per the germline V gene, CDR1 is MNHNS and CDR2 is SASEGT. CDR3 size: 13 residues. V dropped 5 bases and J dropped 4 bases, with 11 bases sitting between them. The chain's CDR3 is CASSSGGAETQYF. For the CDR3, the DNA is TGTGCCAGCAGTAGTGGGGGGGCAGAGACCCAGTACTTC.

The J gene is TRBJ2-3, the V gene TRBV6-6; 8 bases map to TRBD1. CDR1 is MNHNY, CDR2 SVGAGI, per germline (reference sequence). J gave up 1 base and V 6 bases, and 6 bases lay outside the gene matches. This CDR3 has 15 amino acids. The CDR3, as DNA: TGTGCCAGCAGAGACAGGGGCGGGCGCACAGATACGCAGTATTTT. Translation gives CASRDRGGRTDTQYF.